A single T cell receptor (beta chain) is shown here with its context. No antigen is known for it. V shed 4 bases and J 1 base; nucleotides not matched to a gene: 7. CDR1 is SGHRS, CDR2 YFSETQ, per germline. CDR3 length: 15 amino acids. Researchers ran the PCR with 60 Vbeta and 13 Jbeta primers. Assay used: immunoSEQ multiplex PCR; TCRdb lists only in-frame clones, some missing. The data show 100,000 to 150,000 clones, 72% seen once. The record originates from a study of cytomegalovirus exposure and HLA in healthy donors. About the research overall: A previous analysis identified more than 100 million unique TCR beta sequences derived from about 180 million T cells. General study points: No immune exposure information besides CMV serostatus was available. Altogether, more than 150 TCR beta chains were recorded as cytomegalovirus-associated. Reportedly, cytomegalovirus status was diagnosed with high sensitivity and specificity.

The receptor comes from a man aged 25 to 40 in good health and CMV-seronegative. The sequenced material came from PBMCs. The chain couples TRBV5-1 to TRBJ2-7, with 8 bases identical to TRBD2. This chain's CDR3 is CASSPGGVSSYEQYF. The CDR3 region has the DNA TGCGCCAGCAGCCCCGGGGGGGTATCATCCTACGAGCAGTACTTC.